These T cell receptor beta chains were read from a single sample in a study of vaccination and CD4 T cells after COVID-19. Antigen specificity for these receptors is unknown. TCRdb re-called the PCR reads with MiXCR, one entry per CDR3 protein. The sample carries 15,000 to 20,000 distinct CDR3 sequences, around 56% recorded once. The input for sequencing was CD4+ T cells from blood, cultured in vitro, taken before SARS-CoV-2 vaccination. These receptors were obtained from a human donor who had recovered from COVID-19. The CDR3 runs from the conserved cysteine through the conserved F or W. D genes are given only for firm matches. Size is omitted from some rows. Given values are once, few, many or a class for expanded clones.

cdr3_nt: TGTGCCAGCAGCGAACAGAGATTGAACACTGAAGCTTTCTTT; cdr3_aa: CASSEQRLNTEAFF; j_call: TRBJ1-1; v_call: TRBV6-1; d_call: NA; clone_size: few
cdr3_nt: TGTGCCAGCAGCTTAGGTAACACAGTTTACTCCTACGAGCAGTACTTC; cdr3_aa: CASSLGNTVYSYEQYF; j_call: TRBJ2-7; v_call: TRBV7-8; d_call: NA; clone_size: NA
cdr3_nt: TGCAGTGCTAGAAATCTTCCGGGACTAGCGGGGGAGACCCAGTACTTC; cdr3_aa: CSARNLPGLAGETQYF; j_call: TRBJ2-5; v_call: TRBV20-1; d_call: TRBD2; clone_size: few
cdr3_nt: TGTGCCACCAAACAACGGGACACCTCGTCCTACGAGCAGTACTTC; cdr3_aa: CATKQRDTSSYEQYF; j_call: TRBJ2-7; v_call: TRBV2; d_call: NA; clone_size: NA
cdr3_nt: TGTGCCAGCGGGTGGCGGGAGAACCAAGAGACCCAGTACTTC; cdr3_aa: CASGWRENQETQYF; j_call: TRBJ2-5; v_call: TRBV7-9; d_call: TRBD2; clone_size: NA
cdr3_nt: TGTGCCAGTAGTATGGGCAGGGGGACTGAAGCTTTCTTT; cdr3_aa: CASSMGRGTEAFF; j_call: TRBJ1-1; v_call: TRBV19; d_call: TRBD1; clone_size: NA
cdr3_nt: TGTGCCAGCAGCCCCTGGGAGTTCAATGAGCAGTTCTTC; cdr3_aa: CASSPWEFNEQFF; j_call: TRBJ2-1; v_call: TRBV21-1; d_call: NA; clone_size: NA
cdr3_nt: TGCAGTGCTAGAGGCGCCGCCTCCGGGACAGGGTCCGGAAACACCATATATTTT; cdr3_aa: CSARGAASGTGSGNTIYF; j_call: TRBJ1-3; v_call: TRBV20-1; d_call: TRBD1; clone_size: few
cdr3_nt: TGTGCCAGCAGCCGATTACCCCCAGGGAACACCGGGGAGCTGTTTTTT; cdr3_aa: CASSRLPPGNTGELFF; j_call: TRBJ2-2; v_call: TRBV12-3/TRBV12-4; d_call: NA; clone_size: NA
cdr3_nt: TGTGCCAGCAGCCGGACTAGAGGCATGAACACTGAAGCTTTCTTT; cdr3_aa: CASSRTRGMNTEAFF; j_call: TRBJ1-1; v_call: TRBV7-9; d_call: NA; clone_size: NA
cdr3_nt: TGTGCCAGCAGCGGACTCTCCAAAAACATTCAGTACTTC; cdr3_aa: CASSGLSKNIQYF; j_call: TRBJ2-4; v_call: TRBV2; d_call: NA; clone_size: NA
cdr3_nt: TGTGCCAGTACCTTCGGGCAGAACACCGGGGAGCTGTTTTTT; cdr3_aa: CASTFGQNTGELFF; j_call: TRBJ2-2; v_call: TRBV19; d_call: NA; clone_size: few
cdr3_nt: TGCGCCAGCAGCCCGACACTGGCGGGAGAAACCCAAGAGACCCAGTACTTC; cdr3_aa: CASSPTLAGETQETQYF; j_call: TRBJ2-5; v_call: TRBV5-1; d_call: TRBD2; clone_size: NA
cdr3_nt: TGTGCCAGTAGTCGGCAGAACCAAGAGACCCAGTACTTC; cdr3_aa: CASSRQNQETQYF; j_call: TRBJ2-5; v_call: TRBV19; d_call: NA; clone_size: NA
cdr3_nt: TGTGCCAGCAGCTCCGGACTACGGACAGGCGAGCAGTACTTC; cdr3_aa: CASSSGLRTGEQYF; j_call: TRBJ2-7; v_call: TRBV5-4; d_call: NA; clone_size: once
cdr3_nt: TGTGCCATCAGCCCAAGTGCCCAGACCGGTGAGCAGTTCTTC; cdr3_aa: CAISPSAQTGEQFF; j_call: TRBJ2-1; v_call: TRBV10-3; d_call: NA; clone_size: NA
cdr3_nt: TGTGCCAGCTCACCAGACGAGACCCAGTACTTC; cdr3_aa: CASSPDETQYF; j_call: TRBJ2-5; v_call: TRBV18; d_call: NA; clone_size: NA
cdr3_nt: TGTGCCAGCAGCTTGGTCGGGGGGGGGATAAGCTACGAGCAGTACTTC; cdr3_aa: CASSLVGGGISYEQYF; j_call: TRBJ2-7; v_call: TRBV5-6; d_call: TRBD2; clone_size: NA
cdr3_nt: TGCAGTGCTAGAGTAGTACTAGCGGGCTACCAAGAGACCCAGTACTTC; cdr3_aa: CSARVVLAGYQETQYF; j_call: TRBJ2-5; v_call: TRBV20-1; d_call: TRBD2; clone_size: NA
cdr3_nt: TGTGCCAGCAGTTACACCGACAGGGCGGGTGGGCACGAGCAGTACTTC; cdr3_aa: CASSYTDRAGGHEQYF; j_call: TRBJ2-7; v_call: TRBV6-2/TRBV6-3; d_call: TRBD1; clone_size: NA
cdr3_nt: TGTGCCAGCAGTGAGGGTTGGAGGGTTTATAATTCACCCCTCCACTTT; cdr3_aa: CASSEGWRVYNSPLHF; j_call: TRBJ1-6; v_call: TRBV2; d_call: NA; clone_size: medium-sized
cdr3_nt: TGCAGTGCTGGAGACATTCAGGAGACCCAGTACTTC; cdr3_aa: CSAGDIQETQYF; j_call: TRBJ2-5; v_call: TRBV20-1; d_call: NA; clone_size: NA
cdr3_nt: TGTGCCAGCAGTCCTCTGGAAAGGGATTATGGCTACACCTTC; cdr3_aa: CASSPLERDYGYTF; j_call: TRBJ1-2; v_call: TRBV28; d_call: NA; clone_size: NA
cdr3_nt: TGTGCCAGCGGACAGGGGGCCGGGTACGAGCAGTACTTC; cdr3_aa: CASGQGAGYEQYF; j_call: TRBJ2-7; v_call: TRBV6-1; d_call: TRBD1; clone_size: NA
cdr3_nt: TGTGCCAGTAGTCCCCAGGGGGAAAGACGCGCTTTCTTT; cdr3_aa: CASSPQGERRAFF; j_call: TRBJ1-1; v_call: TRBV19; d_call: TRBD1; clone_size: NA
cdr3_nt: TGCAGTGCTAGGGTGGAGGGAAAAGAGACCCAGTACTTC; cdr3_aa: CSARVEGKETQYF; j_call: TRBJ2-5; v_call: TRBV20-1; d_call: NA; clone_size: NA
cdr3_nt: TGTGCCAGCATGAGCGGGACAGTCCGTCCCCCCTACAATGAGCAGTTCTTC; cdr3_aa: CASMSGTVRPPYNEQFF; j_call: TRBJ2-1; v_call: TRBV6-2/TRBV6-3; d_call: NA; clone_size: few